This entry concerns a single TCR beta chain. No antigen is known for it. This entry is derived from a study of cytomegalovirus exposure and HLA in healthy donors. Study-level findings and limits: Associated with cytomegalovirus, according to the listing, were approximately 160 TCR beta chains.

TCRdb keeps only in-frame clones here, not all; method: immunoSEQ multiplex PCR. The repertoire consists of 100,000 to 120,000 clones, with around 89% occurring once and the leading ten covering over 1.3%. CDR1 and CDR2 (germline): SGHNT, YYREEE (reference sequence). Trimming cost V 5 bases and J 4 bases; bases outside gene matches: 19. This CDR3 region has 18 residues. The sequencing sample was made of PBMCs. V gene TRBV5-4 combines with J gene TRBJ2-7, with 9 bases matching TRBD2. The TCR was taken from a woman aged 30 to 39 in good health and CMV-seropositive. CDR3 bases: TGTGCCAGCAGATACCCCGCGGCGGGGGGGCCAACATTATACGAGCAGTACTTC. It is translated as CASRYPAAGGPTLYEQYF.